Sequencing of this T cell receptor beta chain was carried out in a study of post-analysis software for immune sequencing data. Study at large: Clinical courses comprised relapsing-remitting, secondary progressive and progressive-relapsing multiple sclerosis. Broader study findings: Compared against controls, patients with multiple sclerosis displayed significantly lower normalized Chao1 diversity. Patients had higher frequencies than controls of five TRBV segments, including TRBV5-6, TRBV5-1 and TRBV20-1. By F measure, samples from a shared preparation batch strongly co-clustered.

About this clonotype itself: Antigen unknown.

Unique molecular identifiers had been added to the TCR beta cDNA libraries. Using its own MiXCR run on the PCR reads, TCRdb lists one record per CDR3 protein. In the table there are approximately 570,000 distinct CDR3 sequences, around 40% of which are singletons. Looked up from germline, CDR1 is MGHRA and CDR2 is YSYEKL. This CDR3 is 14 amino acids long. The gene calls are TRBV4-1 and TRBJ2-7; a weak D match, TRBD2 (5 bases). The last part of the DNA fits TRBJ2-5 better; the J call may be wrong. This clonotype originated in a girl between 10 and 17 years old with multiple sclerosis. Sequenced input: blood. CDR3 sequence: CASSHPLVGETQYF. In nucleotides, the CDR3 is TGCGCCAGCAGCCACCCACTAGTTGGGGAGACCCAGTACTTC.